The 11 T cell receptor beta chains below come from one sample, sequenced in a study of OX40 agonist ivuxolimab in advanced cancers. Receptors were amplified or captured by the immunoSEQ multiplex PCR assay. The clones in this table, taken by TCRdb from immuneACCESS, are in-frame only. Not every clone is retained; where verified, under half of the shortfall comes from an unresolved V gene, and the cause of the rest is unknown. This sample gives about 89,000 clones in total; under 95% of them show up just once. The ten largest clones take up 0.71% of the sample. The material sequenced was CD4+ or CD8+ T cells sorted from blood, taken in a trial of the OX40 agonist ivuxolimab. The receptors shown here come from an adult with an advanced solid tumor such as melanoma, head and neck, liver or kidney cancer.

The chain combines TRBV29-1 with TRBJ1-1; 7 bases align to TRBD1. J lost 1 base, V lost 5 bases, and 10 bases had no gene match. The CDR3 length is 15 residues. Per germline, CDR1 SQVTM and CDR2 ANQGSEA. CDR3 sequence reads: CSVKGTDIPNTEAFF. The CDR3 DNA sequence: TGCAGCGTTAAAGGGACAGACATCCCGAACACTGAAGCTTTCTTT.

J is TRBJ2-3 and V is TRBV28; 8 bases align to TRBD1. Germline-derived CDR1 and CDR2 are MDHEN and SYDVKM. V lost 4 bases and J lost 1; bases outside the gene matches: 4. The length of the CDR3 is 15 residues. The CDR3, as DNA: TGTGCCAGCAGTTCCGACAGGGGACGCACAGATACGCAGTATTTT. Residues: CASSSDRGRTDTQYF.

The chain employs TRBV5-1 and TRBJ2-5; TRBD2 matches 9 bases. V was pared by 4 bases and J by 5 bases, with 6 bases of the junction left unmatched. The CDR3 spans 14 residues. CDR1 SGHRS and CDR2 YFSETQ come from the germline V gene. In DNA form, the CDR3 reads TGCGCCAGCAGCACCTTCGGACTAGCGGAGACCCAGTACTTC. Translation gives CASSTFGLAETQYF.

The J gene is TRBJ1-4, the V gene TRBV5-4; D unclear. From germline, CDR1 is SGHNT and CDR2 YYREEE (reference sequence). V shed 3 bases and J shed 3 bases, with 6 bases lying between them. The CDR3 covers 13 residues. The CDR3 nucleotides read TGTGCCAGCAGCTCAAGAGCTAATGAAAAACTGTTTTTT. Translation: CASSSRANEKLFF.

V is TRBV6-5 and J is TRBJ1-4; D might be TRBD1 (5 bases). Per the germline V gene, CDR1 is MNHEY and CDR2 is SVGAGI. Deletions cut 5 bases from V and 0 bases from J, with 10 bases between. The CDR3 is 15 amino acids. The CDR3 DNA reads TGTGCCAGCAGTCTACGAGGGGCAACTAATGAAAAACTGTTTTTT. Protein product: CASSLRGATNEKLFF.

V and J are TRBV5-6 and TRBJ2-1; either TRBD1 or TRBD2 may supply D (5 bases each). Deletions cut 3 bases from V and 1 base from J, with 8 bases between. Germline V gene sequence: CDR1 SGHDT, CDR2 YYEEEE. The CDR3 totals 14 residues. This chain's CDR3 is CASSSGRSYNEQFF. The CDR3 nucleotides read TGTGCCAGCAGCTCGGGACGGTCCTACAATGAGCAGTTCTTC.

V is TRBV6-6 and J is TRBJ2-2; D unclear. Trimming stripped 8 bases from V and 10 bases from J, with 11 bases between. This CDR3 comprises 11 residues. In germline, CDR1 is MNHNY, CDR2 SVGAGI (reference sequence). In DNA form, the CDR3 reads TGTGCCAGCGGTGGGAACGAGGAGCTGTTTTTT. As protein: CASGGNEELFF.

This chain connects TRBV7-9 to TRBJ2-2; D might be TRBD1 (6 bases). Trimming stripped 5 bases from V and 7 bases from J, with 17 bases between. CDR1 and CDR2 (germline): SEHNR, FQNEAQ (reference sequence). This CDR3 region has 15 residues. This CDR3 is CASSPGTNHYGELFF. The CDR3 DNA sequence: TGTGCCAGCAGCCCGGGGACAAATCACTACGGGGAGCTGTTTTTT.

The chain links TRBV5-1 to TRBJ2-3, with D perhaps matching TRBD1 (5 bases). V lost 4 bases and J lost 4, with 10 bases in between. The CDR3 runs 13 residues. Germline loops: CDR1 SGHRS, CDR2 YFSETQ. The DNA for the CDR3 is TGCGCCAGCAGCACTGGGGCTCCAGATACGCAGTATTTT. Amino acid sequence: CASSTGAPDTQYF.

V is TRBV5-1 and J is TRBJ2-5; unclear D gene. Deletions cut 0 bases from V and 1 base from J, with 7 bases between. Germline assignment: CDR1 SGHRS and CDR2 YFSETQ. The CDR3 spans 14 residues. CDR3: CASSLGTAQETQYF. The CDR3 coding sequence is TGCGCCAGCAGCTTGGGGACGGCCCAAGAGACCCAGTACTTC.

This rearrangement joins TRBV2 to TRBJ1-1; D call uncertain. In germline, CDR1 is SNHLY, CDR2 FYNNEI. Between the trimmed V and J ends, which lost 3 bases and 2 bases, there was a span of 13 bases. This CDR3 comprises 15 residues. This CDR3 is CASSEEEFRNTEAFF. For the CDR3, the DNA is TGTGCCAGCAGTGAGGAAGAGTTCAGAAACACTGAAGCTTTCTTT.